Each of the 19 T cell receptor beta chains below was sequenced from the same sample in a study of T cells after yellow fever vaccination (dated by TCRdb to the late 2010s). To prepare the library, 5' RACE was applied. TCRdb shows the sequencer as Illumina HiSeq 2500. Through fastp at Q25 and MiXCR, TCRdb rebuilt clones from the public reads, retaining in-frame beta chains. One record per CDR3 amino acid sequence lists the most common genes and DNA. Counted in this sample were approximately 550,000 distinct CDR3 sequences; roughly a fifth of them appeared once. Roughly 13% of the sample comes from the top ten. Taken with the paper, the label for treatment or condition translates to: live attenuated yellow fever vaccine strain. Sequenced material: PBMCs, taken 15 days after the yellow fever booster vaccination. The receptor set was obtained from a young man who received the YFV17D yellow fever vaccine.

This clonotype has a single count. V usage is TRBV28 and J usage is TRBJ2-1; the match to TRBD1 covers 8 bases. With 3 bases clipped from V and 8 bases from J, the junction kept 6 bases outside the gene matches. The CDR3 is made up of 14 amino acids. Germline-derived CDR1 and CDR2 are MDHEN and SYDVKM. CDR3 bases: TGTGCCAGCAGTTTTTACGACAGGGGTCATGAGCAGTTCTTC. Translation: CASSFYDRGHEQFF.

This clonotype was observed a few times. The CDR3 does not end in the conserved phenylalanine or tryptophan, so this is likely a read error. It is unclear where the CDR3 begins or ends on the DNA, so no DNA is shown, and the CDR3 is as TCRdb lists it. The chain employs TRBV20-1 and TRBJ2-7; the D call in the table, TRBD1, was not verified against the DNA. CDR1 is DFQATT, CDR2 SNEGSKA, per germline (reference sequence). The CDR3 numbers 9 amino acids, ends counted. CDR3 sequence: CSAREPRVL.

V is TRBV19 and J is TRBJ2-3; D gene uncertain. The CDR3 covers 14 residues. In germline, CDR1 is LNHDA, CDR2 SQIVND (reference sequence). Trimming cost V 4 bases and J 2 bases, with 10 bases left between them. CDR3 sequence (DNA): TGTGCCAGTAGTAATGGCTACATCACAGATACGCAGTATTTT. It specifies CASSNGYITDTQYF. The variable domain in full, with the rest retrieved from reference TRBV19 and TRBJ2-3, is DGGITQSPKYLFRKEGQNVTLSCEQNLNHDAMYWYRQDPGQGLRLIYYSQIVNDFQKGDIAEGYSVSREKKESFPLTVTSAQKNPTAFYLCASSNGYITDTQYFGPGTRLTVL.

This clonotype was counted only a few times. The V call is TRBV24-1, the J call TRBJ2-1, with TRBD1 matching over 10 bases. The V gene's germline CDR1 is KGHDR and CDR2 SFDVKD. The length of the CDR3 is 16 residues. After removal of 4 bases from V and 0 bases from J, the junction contained 2 bases not matched to a gene. The chain's CDR3 is CATSDRTGGSYNEQFF. The DNA for the CDR3 is TGTGCCACCAGTGACCGGACAGGGGGCTCCTACAATGAGCAGTTCTTC.

The CDR3 loop reads CASSLYGANGYTF. The CDR3 bases are TGTGCCAGCAGCTTGTATGGGGCAAATGGCTACACCTTC. J is TRBJ1-2 and V is TRBV5-4; perhaps TRBD1 as D (5 bases). There are 13 residues in the CDR3. Trimming removed 1 base at V and 6 bases at J, with 10 bases between. Germline V gives CDR1 SGHNT, CDR2 YYREEE (reference sequence).

This clonotype was counted a single time. V is TRBV7-2 and J is TRBJ2-1; TRBD2 matches 11 bases. The V segment lost 0 bases and the J segment 4 bases; nucleotides outside the gene matches: 8. This CDR3 has 18 residues. Germline CDR1 is SGHTA and CDR2 is FQGNSA. CDR3 in DNA: TGTGCCAGCAGCTTAGCTTCCCCGGGACTAGCGGCTTACAATGAGCAGTTCTTC. This sequence encodes CASSLASPGLAAYNEQFF.

This clonotype was observed a few times. The rearrangement links TRBV20-1 to TRBJ1-5; D not certain. The germline CDR1 and CDR2 sequences are DFQATT and SNEGSKA (reference sequence). The CDR3 runs 13 residues. The V end was cut by 6 bases, the J end by 3 bases, with 12 bases between. CDR3 sequence reads: CSAPVGPNQPQHF. The CDR3, as DNA: TGCAGTGCCCCGGTAGGGCCCAATCAGCCCCAGCATTTT.

The V gene is TRBV3-1, the J gene TRBJ2-5; D is undetermined. CDR3 length: 14 residues. V lost 5 bases, J lost 2 bases, and 12 bases lay in between. Germline values: CDR1 LGHDT, CDR2 YNNKEL (reference sequence). The CDR3 loop reads CASSKVTFQETQYF. CDR3 bases: TGTGCCAGCAGCAAAGTAACCTTTCAAGAGACCCAGTACTTC.

This clonotype was found a few times. The chain links TRBV27 to TRBJ2-3, with D unclear. Trimming stripped 4 bases from V and 0 bases from J, with 8 bases between. Looked up from germline, CDR1 is MNHEY and CDR2 is SMNVEV (reference sequence). CDR3 length: 14 residues. The CDR3 DNA reads TGTGCCAGCAGTTCACAGTCTAGCACAGATACGCAGTATTTT. Its translation is CASSSQSSTDTQYF.

This clonotype was found a few times. This chain joins TRBV6-5 and TRBJ1-2, with 10 bases fitting TRBD1. This CDR3 comprises 13 residues. CDR1 and CDR2 from the germline V gene are MNHEY and SVGAGI. The J segment lost 7 bases and the V segment lost 2 bases, leaving 1 base of the junction unmatched. DNA for the CDR3: TGTGCCAGCAGTTACCGGGACAGGGGTGGCTACACCTTC. Its translation: CASSYRDRGGYTF.

This chain uses TRBV20-1 with TRBJ2-7; D ambiguous. Germline loops: CDR1 DFQATT, CDR2 SNEGSKA (reference sequence). Trimming removed 7 bases from V and 0 bases from J, with 10 bases in between. The CDR3 runs to 12 residues. The CDR3 nucleotides are TGCAGTGAAAACAGAGACTCCTACGAGCAGTACTTC. It translates to CSENRDSYEQYF.

This clonotype has more than one count but fewer than ten. The genes are TRBV7-2 and TRBJ1-4; perhaps TRBD1 as D (6 bases). Germline values: CDR1 SGHTA, CDR2 FQGNSA. V shed 3 bases and J shed 7 bases, with 12 bases lying between them. This CDR3 comprises 14 residues. CDR3: CASSLDSGTEKLFF. As DNA, the CDR3 is TGTGCCAGCAGCTTGGACAGTGGAACTGAAAAACTGTTTTTT.

The chain joins TRBV2 to TRBJ1-6; 9 nucleotides align to TRBD1. From germline, CDR1 is SNHLY and CDR2 FYNNEI. Germline trimming cut 6 bases from V and 9 bases from J; bases unmatched to any gene: 6. The CDR3 has 14 residues. The CDR3 is CASRRTGEVSPLHF. CDR3 DNA sequence: TGTGCCAGCAGGAGGACAGGGGAAGTTTCACCCCTCCACTTT.

The chain uses TRBV14 and TRBJ1-4; 7 bases match TRBD1. V was clipped by 4 bases and J by 6 bases; unmatched bases: 8. This CDR3 has 15 residues. Germline lookup yields CDR1 SGHDN and CDR2 FVKESK. The CDR3 nucleotides are TGTGCCAGCAGCCCCCGGGACAGCCTTTATGAAAAACTGTTTTTT. It encodes CASSPRDSLYEKLFF.

The chain carries TRBV20-1 and TRBJ2-5, with D possibly TRBD1 on 5 matching bases. The ends were cut back, 5 bases at V and 5 bases at J, with 15 bases in the middle. CDR3 length: 13 residues. Germline V lookup: CDR1 DFQATT, CDR2 SNEGSKA (reference sequence). The CDR3: CSASPGFSETQYF. CDR3 DNA sequence: TGCAGTGCTTCCCCAGGGTTTTCGGAGACCCAGTACTTC.

This clonotype was counted a few times. The CDR3 here is CASSLVSRNQPQHF. The CDR3 nucleotides read TGCGCCAGCAGCTTGGTTTCCCGGAATCAGCCCCAGCATTTT. This chain uses TRBV5-1 with TRBJ1-5; no firm D call. V dropped 0 bases and J dropped 4 bases, with 8 bases sitting between them. CDR1 is SGHRS, CDR2 YFSETQ, per germline. There are 14 residues in the CDR3.

This clonotype was recorded a few times. The V and J genes are TRBV5-1 and TRBJ2-3; 7 positions agree with TRBD1. CDR1 SGHRS and CDR2 YFSETQ come from the germline V gene. This CDR3 region has 16 residues. V shed 2 bases, J shed 3 bases, and the junction held 9 bases outside the gene matches. CDR3 in amino acids: CASSFPQGEWTDTQYF. DNA for the CDR3: TGCGCCAGCAGCTTTCCGCAGGGGGAATGGACAGATACGCAGTATTTT.

The genes are TRBV3-1 and TRBJ2-1; 12 nucleotides agree with TRBD2. Trimming at V came to 5 bases and at J to 0 bases, leaving 17 bases not matched to a gene. Per the germline V gene, CDR1 is LGHDT and CDR2 is YNNKEL (reference sequence). The CDR3 totals 21 residues. CDR3 residues: CASSSLPGLAGPKSSYNEQFF. As DNA, the CDR3 is TGTGCCAGCAGCTCCCTTCCGGGACTAGCGGGCCCTAAGAGCTCCTACAATGAGCAGTTCTTC.

This clonotype showed up just a few times. V is TRBV7-2 and J is TRBJ2-3; no firm D call. The germline V and J ends were trimmed by 1 base and 7 bases, with 15 bases remaining between them. The germline V gene has CDR1 SGHTA and CDR2 FQGNSA. CDR3 size: 15 residues. CDR3 DNA: TGTGCCAGCAGCTTAGGGCGGATACCTGGATATACGCAGTATTTT. It translates to CASSLGRIPGYTQYF.